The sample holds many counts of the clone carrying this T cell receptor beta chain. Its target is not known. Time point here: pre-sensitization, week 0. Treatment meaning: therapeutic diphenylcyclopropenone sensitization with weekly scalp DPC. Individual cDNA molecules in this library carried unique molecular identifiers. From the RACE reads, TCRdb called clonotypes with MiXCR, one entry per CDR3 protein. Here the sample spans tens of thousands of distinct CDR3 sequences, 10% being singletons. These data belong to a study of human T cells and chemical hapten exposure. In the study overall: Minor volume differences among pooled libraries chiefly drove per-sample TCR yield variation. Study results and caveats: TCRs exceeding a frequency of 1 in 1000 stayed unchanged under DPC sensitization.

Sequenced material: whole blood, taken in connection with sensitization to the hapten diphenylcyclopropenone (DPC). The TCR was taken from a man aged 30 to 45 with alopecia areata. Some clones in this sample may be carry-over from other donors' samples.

The CDR3 here is CASSLGPGQGQETQYF. The CDR3 bases are TGTGCCAGCAGCTTAGGCCCGGGACAGGGACAAGAGACCCAGTACTTC. The V and J genes are TRBV7-6 and TRBJ2-5, with 9 bases matching TRBD1. The CDR3 sequence is 16 residues long. CDR1 and CDR2 from the germline V gene are SGHVS and FNYEAQ. After removal of 1 base from V and 2 bases from J, the junction contained 5 bases not matched to a gene.